Below are 2 T cell receptor beta chains sequenced from a single sample in a study of blood T cell repertoires in COVID-19. Method: immunoSEQ multiplex PCR; TCRdb's copy keeps in-frame clones and lacks some. The sample yields about 440,000 clones, 70% to 90% seen once. The sample comprised PBMCs or T cells enriched from blood (not recorded which). The origin of the receptors is a woman aged 18-29 years with acute COVID-19.

This sequence joins TRBV12-3 or TRBV12-4 and TRBJ1-2, with 7 bases identical to TRBD1. CDR3 length: 13 residues. The junction had 5 bases not matched to a gene; V was cut back by 6 bases and J by 4 bases. CDR3 DNA sequence: TGTGCCAGCAGGGCTACAGGGGTCTATGGCTACACCTTC. This codes for CASRATGVYGYTF.

The rearrangement links TRBV7-2 to TRBJ2-7, with 9 bases identical to TRBD1. V lost 4 bases, J lost 3 bases, and 7 bases stayed unmatched. The CDR3 extends over 15 amino acids. Germline V gene sequence: CDR1 SGHTA, CDR2 FQGNSA. The CDR3 region is CASSSSGTGFYEQYF. CDR3 DNA sequence: TGTGCCAGCAGCTCGTCCGGGACAGGGTTCTACGAGCAGTACTTC.